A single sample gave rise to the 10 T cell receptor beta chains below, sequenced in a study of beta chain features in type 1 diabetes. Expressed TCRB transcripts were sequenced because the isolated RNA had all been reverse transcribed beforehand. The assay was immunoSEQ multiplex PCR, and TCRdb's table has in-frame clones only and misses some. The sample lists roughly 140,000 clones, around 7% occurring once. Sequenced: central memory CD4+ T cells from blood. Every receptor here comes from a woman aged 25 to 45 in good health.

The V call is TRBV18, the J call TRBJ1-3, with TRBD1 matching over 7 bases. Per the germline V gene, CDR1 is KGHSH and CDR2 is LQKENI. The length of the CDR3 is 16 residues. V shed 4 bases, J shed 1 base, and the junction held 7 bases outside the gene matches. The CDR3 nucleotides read TGTGCCAGCTCACTGTCGACAGGGACGTCTGGAAACACCATATATTTT. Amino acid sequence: CASSLSTGTSGNTIYF.

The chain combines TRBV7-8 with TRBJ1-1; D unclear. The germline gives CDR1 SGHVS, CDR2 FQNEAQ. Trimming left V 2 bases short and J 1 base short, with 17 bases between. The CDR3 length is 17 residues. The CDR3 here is CASSLKNPRRTNTEAFF. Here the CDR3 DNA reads TGTGCCAGCAGCTTAAAGAACCCTCGGAGGACGAACACTGAAGCTTTCTTT.

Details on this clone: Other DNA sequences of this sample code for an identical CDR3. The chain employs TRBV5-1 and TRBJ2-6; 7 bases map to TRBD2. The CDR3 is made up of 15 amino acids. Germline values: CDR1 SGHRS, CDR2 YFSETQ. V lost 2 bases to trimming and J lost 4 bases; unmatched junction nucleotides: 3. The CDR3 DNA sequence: TGCGCCAGCAGCTTCGGGGGGTCCGGGGCCAACGTCCTGACTTTC. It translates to CASSFGGSGANVLTF.

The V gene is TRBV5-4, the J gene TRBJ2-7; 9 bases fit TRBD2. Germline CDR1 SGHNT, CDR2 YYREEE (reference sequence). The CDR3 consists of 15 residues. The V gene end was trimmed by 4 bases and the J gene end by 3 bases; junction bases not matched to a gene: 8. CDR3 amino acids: CASSQVLAGYYEQYF. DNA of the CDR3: TGTGCCAGCAGCCAAGTCCTAGCGGGGTACTACGAGCAGTACTTC.

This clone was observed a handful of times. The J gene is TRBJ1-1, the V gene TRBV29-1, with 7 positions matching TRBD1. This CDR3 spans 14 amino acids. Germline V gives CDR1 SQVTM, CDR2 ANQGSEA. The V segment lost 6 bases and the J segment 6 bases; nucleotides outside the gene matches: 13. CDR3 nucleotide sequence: TGCAGCGTCCTCCGACAGGGAAGGATCGCTGAAGCTTTCTTT. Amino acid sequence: CSVLRQGRIAEAFF.

The CDR3: CASITRTGDAELNQPQHF. The CDR3 DNA is TGTGCCAGCATCACGAGGACTGGTGATGCGGAGCTCAATCAGCCCCAGCATTTT. The chain carries TRBV28 and TRBJ1-5; D gene uncertain. Germline values: CDR1 MDHEN, CDR2 SYDVKM. The CDR3 loop spans 18 amino acids. V was clipped by 7 bases and J by 3 bases, with 25 bases between them.

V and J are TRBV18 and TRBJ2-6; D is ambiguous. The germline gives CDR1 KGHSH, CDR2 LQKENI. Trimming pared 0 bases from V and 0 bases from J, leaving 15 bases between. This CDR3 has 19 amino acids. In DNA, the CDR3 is TGTGCCAGCTCACCACCGAGTCAAGCAATCTACTCTGGGGCCAACGTCCTGACTTTC. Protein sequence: CASSPPSQAIYSGANVLTF.

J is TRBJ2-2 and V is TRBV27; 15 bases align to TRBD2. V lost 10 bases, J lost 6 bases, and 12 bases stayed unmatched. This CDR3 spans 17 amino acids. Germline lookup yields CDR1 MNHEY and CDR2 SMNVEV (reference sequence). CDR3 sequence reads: CATRTSGRARNSGELFF. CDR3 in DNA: TGTGCCACCAGGACTAGCGGGAGGGCCCGTAACTCCGGGGAGCTGTTTTTT.

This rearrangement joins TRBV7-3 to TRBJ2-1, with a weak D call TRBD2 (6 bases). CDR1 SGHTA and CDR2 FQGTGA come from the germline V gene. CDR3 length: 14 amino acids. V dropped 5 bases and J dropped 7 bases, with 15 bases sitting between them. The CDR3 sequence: CASSPGTGGNEQFF. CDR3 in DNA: TGTGCCAGCAGCCCGGGGACTGGTGGGAATGAGCAGTTCTTC. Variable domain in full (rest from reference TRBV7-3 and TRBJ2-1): GAGVSQTPSNKVTEKGKYVELRCDPISGHTALYWYRQSLGQGPEFLIYFQGTGAADDSGLPNDRFFAVRPEGSVSTLKIQRTERGDSAVYLCASSPGTGGNEQFFGPGTRLTVL.

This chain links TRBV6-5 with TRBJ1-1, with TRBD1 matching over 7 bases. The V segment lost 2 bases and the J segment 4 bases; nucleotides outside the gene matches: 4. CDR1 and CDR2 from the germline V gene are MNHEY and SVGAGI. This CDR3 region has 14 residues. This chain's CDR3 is CASSYQRQGTEAFF. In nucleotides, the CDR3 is TGTGCCAGCAGTTACCAAAGACAGGGCACTGAAGCTTTCTTT.